One and the same sample provided the 4 T cell receptor beta chains below, sequenced in a study of cytomegalovirus exposure and HLA in healthy donors. The PCR had 60 Vbeta and 13 Jbeta primers. Sequencing used immunoSEQ multiplex PCR; TCRdb keeps in-frame clones, though not all of them. The repertoire shows 70,000 or so clones; the top ten hold about 0.83%. The sample was PBMCs. All receptors derive from a boy younger than 18 in good health and CMV-seronegative.

The chain links TRBV30 to TRBJ2-1; 11 nucleotides agree with TRBD1. The J segment lost 9 bases and the V segment lost 8 bases, leaving 12 bases of the junction unmatched. Germline V gene sequence: CDR1 GTSNPN, CDR2 SVGIG (reference sequence). This CDR3 contains 14 residues. The CDR3 loop is CAAQPGQGVREQFF. As DNA, the CDR3 is TGTGCCGCCCAGCCGGGACAGGGGGTGCGTGAGCAGTTCTTC.

This chain connects TRBV29-1 to TRBJ2-7, with 8 positions matching TRBD1. Trimming removed 5 bases from V and 4 bases from J; junction bases left unmatched: 7. Germline V CDR1 and CDR2: SQVTM, ANQGSEA. The CDR3 is 13 residues long. CDR3 protein: CSVPGTGLYEQYF. The CDR3 DNA is TGCAGCGTTCCCGGGACAGGTCTTTACGAGCAGTACTTC.

The gene calls are TRBV4-2 and TRBJ2-7; 9 bases are shared with TRBD1. This CDR3 is built from 15 residues. In germline, CDR1 is LGHNA, CDR2 YNFKEQ. The V and J ends lost 0 bases and 4 bases, in that order; junction bases with no gene match: 4. The CDR3 sequence: CASSQEGTGRYEQYF. In DNA, the CDR3 is TGTGCCAGCAGCCAAGAAGGGACAGGGCGGTACGAGCAGTACTTC.

This chain uses TRBV1 with TRBJ2-3; the table's TRBD2 call for D was not verified on the DNA. TRBV1 is assigned pseudogene status. The CDR3 extends over 19 amino acids. Written as DNA, the CDR3 is TGCACCAGCAGCCAAGATCTGCTAGCGGGGGGGTTATTCACAGATACGCAGTATTTT. The encoded protein is CTSSQDLLAGGLFTDTQYF.